This T cell receptor beta chain appears in the sequencing data of a study of T cell repertoires in aging, cancer and after chemotherapy. Study context: Donors were grouped into six age bands spanning 30 or younger through 70 or older.

Sample share makes this clonotype medium-sized. Its target is unknown. Study-wide findings and caveats: The repertoire data cannot show anything about immunological memory following chemotherapy. Healthy donors lost TCR diversity with age mainly through richness, cancer patients through richness and evenness. Rebound thymic output was suggested by rising median generation probability during chemotherapy in each cancer cohort.

Rearranged V-D-J TRB sequences were amplified with a mixed TRB-A/B primer pool. TCRdb independently ran MiXCR on the multiplex PCR reads; one entry per CDR3 protein. The data show roughly 2,500 distinct CDR3 sequences, approximately 20% seen once. The length of the CDR3 is 14 residues. Trimming took off 3 bases at V and 2 bases at J, with 10 bases between the two ends. Germline V gene lookup returns CDR1 KGHSH and CDR2 LQKENI. Peripheral blood genomic DNA, not sorted cells or RNA, was the template. The chain couples TRBV18 to TRBJ1-2; a weak D match, TRBD1 (6 bases). The sequencing input was blood. The source of this sequence is a human donor with a solid tumor. The chain's CDR3 is CASSPAGTNYGYTF. CDR3 nucleotides: TGTGCCAGCTCACCCGCCGGGACAAACTATGGCTACACCTTC.